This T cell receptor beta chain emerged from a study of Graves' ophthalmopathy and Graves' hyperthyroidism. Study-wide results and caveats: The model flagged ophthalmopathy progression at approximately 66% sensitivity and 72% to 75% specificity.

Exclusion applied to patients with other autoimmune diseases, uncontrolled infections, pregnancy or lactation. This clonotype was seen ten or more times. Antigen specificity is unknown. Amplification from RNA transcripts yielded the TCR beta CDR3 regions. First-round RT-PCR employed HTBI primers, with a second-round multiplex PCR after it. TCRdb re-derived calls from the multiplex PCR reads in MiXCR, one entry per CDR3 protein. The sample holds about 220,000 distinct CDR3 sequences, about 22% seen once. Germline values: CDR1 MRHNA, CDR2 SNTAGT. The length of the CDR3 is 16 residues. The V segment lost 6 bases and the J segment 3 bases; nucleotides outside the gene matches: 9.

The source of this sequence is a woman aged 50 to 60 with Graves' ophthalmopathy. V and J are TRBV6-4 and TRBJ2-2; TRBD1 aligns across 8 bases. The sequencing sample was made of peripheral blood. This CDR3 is CASSESGGRYTGELFF. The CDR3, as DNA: TGTGCCAGCAGCGAATCAGGGGGCAGGTACACCGGGGAGCTGTTTTTT.